This entry lists 5 T cell receptor beta chains sequenced from one sample in a study of T cell repertoires in cytomegalovirus infection. MiXCR, applied by TCRdb to the reads, yields one record per CDR3 protein. Altogether fewer than 250,000 distinct CDR3 sequences are present, over 20% being singletons, with the ten largest covering 15% to 20%. Sequencing was performed on CD8+ T cells from PBMCs. The receptors here all came from a human donor in good health (CMV status not recorded). Some clones in this sample may be carry-over from other donors' samples.

This clonotype has a handful of counts. The J gene is TRBJ1-1, the V gene TRBV10-2, with D perhaps matching TRBD1 (5 bases). V was trimmed by 5 bases and J by 3 bases, leaving 13 bases between them. Germline values: CDR1 WSHSY, CDR2 SAAADI. This CDR3 region has 14 residues. The CDR3 here is CASSSRGGDTEAFF. In nucleotides, the CDR3 is TGCGCCAGCAGTTCCCGGGGGGGGGACACTGAAGCTTTCTTT.

Ten or more counts support this clonotype. The V and J genes are TRBV19 and TRBJ1-1; tentative D call: TRBD1 (5 bases). This CDR3 contains 13 residues. V was shortened by 8 bases and J by 0 bases, with 10 bases between the two germline ends. Germline-derived CDR1 and CDR2 are LNHDA and SQIVND (reference sequence). This CDR3 reads CASQGGLNTEAFF. In nucleotides, the CDR3 is TGTGCCAGTCAGGGAGGTCTGAACACTGAAGCTTTCTTT.

The CDR3 here is CASSDIRTDTQYF. The DNA of the CDR3 is TGTGCCAGCAGTGATATCAGGACAGATACGCAGTATTTT. This chain joins TRBV2 and TRBJ2-3; no reliable D call. CDR3 length equals 13 residues. From germline, CDR1 is SNHLY and CDR2 FYNNEI. V was cut by 3 bases and J by 3 bases, with 7 bases left in between.

The count of this clonotype is one. The chain combines TRBV28 with TRBJ2-1; D possibly corresponds to TRBD1 (5 bases). Trimming took 3 bases from V and 7 from J, leaving 16 bases between them. CDR1 MDHEN and CDR2 SYDVKM come from the germline V gene. This CDR3 is built from 15 residues. The CDR3: CASSLRQGKWNEQFF. The CDR3 DNA is TGTGCCAGCAGTTTGAGGCAGGGAAAGTGGAATGAGCAGTTCTTC.

This clonotype was seen a handful of times. The rearrangement uses TRBV2 and TRBJ1-2; weak D call: TRBD1 (5 bases). The CDR3 contains 15 residues. Trimming removed 0 bases from V and 4 bases from J, with 12 bases in between. Germline V gene data show CDR1 as SNHLY and CDR2 as FYNNEI. The CDR3 nucleotides read TGTGCCAGCAGTGAAGCACCCGGGACCGGCTATGGCTACACCTTC. It codes for CASSEAPGTGYGYTF.